This TCR beta chain is drawn from a study of blood T cell repertoires in COVID-19. This table comes from immunoSEQ multiplex PCR, and its TCRdb copy is limited to in-frame clones, with some not included. The repertoire holds roughly 250,000 clones, with almost 85% as singletons. Material for sequencing was peripheral blood. The receptor was isolated from a middle-aged man with acute or convalescent COVID-19.

The CDR3, as DNA: TGTGCCAGCAGTTCGGACAGTAAAGAGACCCAGTACTTC. Encoded protein: CASSSDSKETQYF. V usage is TRBV6-5 and J usage is TRBJ2-5, with a weak D call TRBD1 (6 bases). The V end lost 4 bases, the J end lost 3 bases, and 9 bases lay between the germline ends. CDR1 is MNHEY, CDR2 SVGAGI, per germline. The CDR3 totals 13 residues.